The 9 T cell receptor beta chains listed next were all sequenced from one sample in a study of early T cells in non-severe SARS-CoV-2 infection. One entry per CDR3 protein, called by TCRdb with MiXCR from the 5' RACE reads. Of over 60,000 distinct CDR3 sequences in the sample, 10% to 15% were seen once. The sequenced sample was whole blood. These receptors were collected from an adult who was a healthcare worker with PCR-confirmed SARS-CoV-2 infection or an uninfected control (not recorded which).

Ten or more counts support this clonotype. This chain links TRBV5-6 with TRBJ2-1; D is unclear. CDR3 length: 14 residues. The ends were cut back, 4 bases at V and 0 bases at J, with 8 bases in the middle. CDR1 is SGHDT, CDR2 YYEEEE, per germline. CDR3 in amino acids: CASSLSSSYNEQFF. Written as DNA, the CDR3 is TGTGCCAGCAGCCTCTCTAGCTCCTACAATGAGCAGTTCTTC.

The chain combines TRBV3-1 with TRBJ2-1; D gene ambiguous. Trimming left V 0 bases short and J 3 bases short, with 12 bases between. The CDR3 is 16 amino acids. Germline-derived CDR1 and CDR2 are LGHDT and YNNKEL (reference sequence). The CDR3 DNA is TGTGCCAGCAGCCAAGATATCACACCCCACTACAATGAGCAGTTCTTC. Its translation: CASSQDITPHYNEQFF.

CDR3 sequence (DNA): TGTGCCAGCAGCTTGGTCGGGGGCACCGGGGAGCTGTTTTTT. Protein: CASSLVGGTGELFF. The chain recombines TRBV5-8 with TRBJ2-2; the D gene is possibly TRBD2 (6 bases). Trimming removed 0 bases at V and 4 bases at J, with 7 bases between. The CDR3 has 14 residues. Per the germline V gene, CDR1 is SGHTS and CDR2 is YDEGEE.

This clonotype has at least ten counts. CDR3 bases: TGTGCCAGTCCTACCGCCGACAGCAATCAGCCCCAGCATTTT. This sequence encodes CASPTADSNQPQHF. This sequence joins TRBV19 and TRBJ1-5; D not resolved. Per germline, CDR1 LNHDA and CDR2 SQIVND (reference sequence). The length of the CDR3 is 14 residues. V was pared by 8 bases and J by 1 base, with 12 bases between.

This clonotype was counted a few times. The CDR3: CASSLAQARPGHPNEKLFF. In nucleotides, the CDR3 is TGTGCCAGCAGCTTAGCGCAAGCCAGACCGGGACACCCAAATGAAAAACTGTTTTTT. This chain links TRBV7-2 with TRBJ1-4; possible D gene TRBD1, 6 bases. V was pared by 0 bases and J by 5 bases, with 22 bases between. The CDR3 is 19 amino acids. Germline CDR1 reads SGHTA; CDR2 reads FQGNSA.

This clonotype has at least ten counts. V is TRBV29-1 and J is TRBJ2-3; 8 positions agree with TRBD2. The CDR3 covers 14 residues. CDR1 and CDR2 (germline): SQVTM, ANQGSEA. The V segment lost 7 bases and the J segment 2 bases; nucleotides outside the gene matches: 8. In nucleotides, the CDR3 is TGCAGCGGGAACGTAGCGGGGATCACAGATACGCAGTATTTT. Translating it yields CSGNVAGITDTQYF.

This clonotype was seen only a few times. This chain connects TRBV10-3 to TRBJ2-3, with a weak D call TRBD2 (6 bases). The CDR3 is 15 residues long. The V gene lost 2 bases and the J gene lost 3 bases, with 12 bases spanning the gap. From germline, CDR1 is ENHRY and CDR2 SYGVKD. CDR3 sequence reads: CAISEGGTYTDTQYF. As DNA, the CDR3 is TGTGCCATCAGTGAGGGGGGGACCTATACAGATACGCAGTATTTT.

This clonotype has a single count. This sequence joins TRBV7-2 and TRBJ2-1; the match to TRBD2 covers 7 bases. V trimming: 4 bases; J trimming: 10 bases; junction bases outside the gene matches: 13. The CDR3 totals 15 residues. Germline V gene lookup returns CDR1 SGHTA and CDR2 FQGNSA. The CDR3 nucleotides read TGTGCCAGCAGCTGGGGGGGACTTTCATCTCCCGAGCAGTTCTTC. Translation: CASSWGGLSSPEQFF.

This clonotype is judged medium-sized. CDR3 sequence (DNA): TGCAGTGCCGGGGGCACCGGGGAGCTGTTTTTT. Translation gives CSAGGTGELFF. This chain uses TRBV20-1 with TRBJ2-2; D might be TRBD2 (6 bases). Looked up from germline, CDR1 is DFQATT and CDR2 is SNEGSKA (reference sequence). The CDR3 is 11 residues long. The ends were cut back, 6 bases at V and 4 bases at J, with 6 bases in the middle.